The clone carrying this TCR beta chain was detected a few times. Its cognate antigen is unknown. Trimming shortened V by 6 bases and J by 0 bases, and 15 bases separated the two germline ends. The CDR3 is 16 residues long. Germline assignment: CDR1 ENHRY and CDR2 SYGVKD. The data were taken from a study of cytomegalovirus exposure and HLA in healthy donors. About the study: Genetic ancestry analysis placed over 65% of the approximately 390 donors that were genotyped in the Caucasian-associated cluster.

Whole-study findings and limits: Under in vitro conditions, a few CMV-associated chains were confirmed as specific for CMV antigens.

Amplification used 60 Vbeta primers and 13 Jbeta primers. TCRdb keeps only in-frame clones here, not all; method: immunoSEQ multiplex PCR. Here the sample spans around 150,000 clones, roughly 85% being singletons. The specimen sequenced was PBMCs. The J gene is TRBJ1-3, the V gene TRBV10-3; a weak D match, TRBD1 (5 bases). The receptor's source is a woman aged 25 to 39 in good health and CMV-seronegative. CDR3 sequence (DNA): TGTGCCATCAGACCGCAGGGACTCCTCTCTGGAAACACCATATATTTT. Translated, it gives CAIRPQGLLSGNTIYF.